The 9 T cell receptor beta chains reported below all come from one sample, sequenced in a study of shared clonotypes between healthy human individuals (TCRdb year 2020). Library method: the immunoSEQ multiplex PCR assay. The immuneACCESS repertoire file appears here via TCRdb, limited to in-frame rearrangements. These files lack a portion of the clones; in checked studies, under half of the deficit traces to unresolved V genes, and the cause of the others is not known. This sample is represented by over a million clones; 75% of them were singletons. About 1.5% of the sample goes to the ten largest clones. The source material was memory CD4+ T cells sorted from blood. Read against the paper, the sample's cell subset or site label means: CD45RA-negative fraction. Receptors originate from a young man in good health.

J is TRBJ1-4 and V is TRBV18; D remains unclear. This CDR3 comprises 14 residues. V was shortened by 3 bases and J by 0 bases, with 5 bases between the two germline ends. The germline V gene encodes CDR1 KGHSH and CDR2 LQKENI. CDR3 nucleotide sequence: TGTGCCAGCTCACCGTTCGCAACTAATGAAAAACTGTTTTTT. Protein: CASSPFATNEKLFF. The complete variable domain, with remaining parts taken from reference TRBV18 and TRBJ1-4, reads NAGVMQNPRHLVRRRGQEARLRCSPMKGHSHVYWYRQLPEEGLKFMVYLQKENIIDESGMPKERFSAEFPKEGPSILRIQQVVRGDSAAYFCASSPFATNEKLFFGSGTQLSVL.

The genes are TRBV5-5 and TRBJ2-7; a weak D match, TRBD2 (5 bases). The CDR3 has 16 amino acids. Germline CDR1 is SGHKS and CDR2 is YYEKEE (reference sequence). With 1 base removed from V and 0 bases from J, the gap between germline ends came to 14 bases. The CDR3, as DNA: TGTGCCAGCAGCTTGTATCGCGGGTTTAACTCCTACGAGCAGTACTTC. The encoded protein is CASSLYRGFNSYEQYF.

The gene calls are TRBV5-1 and TRBJ2-1, with TRBD2 matching over 8 bases. Germline V gene data show CDR1 as SGHRS and CDR2 as YFSETQ. J was trimmed by 2 bases and V by 0 bases; bases with no gene match: 4. This CDR3 contains 16 residues. The CDR3: CASSLAGGATYNEQFF. CDR3 coding DNA: TGCGCCAGCAGCTTGGCCGGGGGGGCGACCTACAATGAGCAGTTCTTC.

J is TRBJ2-5 and V is TRBV7-2; D gene unclear. Trimming shortened V by 4 bases and J by 1 base, and 25 bases separated the two germline ends. The CDR3 length is 19 residues. The germline CDR1 and CDR2 sequences are SGHTA and FQGNSA. CDR3 coding DNA: TGTGCCAGCAGCTCCCGCCTGTTCGGGCTTGGTCGGACCCAAGAGACCCAGTACTTC. This codes for CASSSRLFGLGRTQETQYF.

The chain joins TRBV6-5 to TRBJ1-1; 9 bases match TRBD1. Trimming cost V 5 bases and J 4 bases; bases outside gene matches: 8. Germline CDR1 reads MNHEY; CDR2 reads SVGAGI. The CDR3 contains 15 residues. The CDR3 DNA sequence: TGTGCCAGCAGTGGAACAGGGGGCGGGAGCACTGAAGCTTTCTTT. Its translation: CASSGTGGGSTEAFF.

The chain joins TRBV30 to TRBJ2-7; D not certain. CDR1 is GTSNPN, CDR2 SVGIG, per germline (reference sequence). V was pared by 3 bases and J by 1 base, with 16 bases between. This CDR3 comprises 15 residues. The CDR3 protein is CAWSPWPGKSYEQYF. DNA of the CDR3: TGTGCCTGGAGCCCCTGGCCAGGAAAATCCTACGAGCAGTACTTC.

The V call is TRBV2, the J call TRBJ1-2; possibly TRBD1 for D (5 bases). The length of the CDR3 is 13 residues. V lost 5 bases and J lost 4, with 11 bases in between. Per germline, CDR1 SNHLY and CDR2 FYNNEI. CDR3 DNA sequence: TGTGCCAGCAGTTGGGACGGTACCTATGGCTACACCTTC. Encoded protein: CASSWDGTYGYTF.

This clone was observed a handful of times. The chain carries TRBV4-2 and TRBJ1-2; TRBD1 matches at 9 bases. Germline CDR1 and CDR2: LGHNA and YNFKEQ. CDR3 length: 16 residues. V shed 0 bases, J shed 2 bases, and the junction held 4 bases outside the gene matches. CDR3 bases: TGTGCCAGCAGCCAAGAAACAGGGGGCGCAAACTATGGCTACACCTTC. It yields the protein CASSQETGGANYGYTF.

V is TRBV7-6 and J is TRBJ2-1; 8 positions agree with TRBD1. The CDR3 has 15 amino acids. Per the germline V gene, CDR1 is SGHVS and CDR2 is FNYEAQ. Trimming at V came to 1 base and at J to 6 bases, leaving 5 bases not matched to a gene. The CDR3, as DNA: TGTGCCAGCAGCTTAGGCCTGACAGGGGTCAATGAGCAGTTCTTC. Its translation is CASSLGLTGVNEQFF. Drawing the rest from reference TRBV7-6 and TRBJ2-1, the complete variable domain is GAGVSQSPRYKVTKRGQDVALRCDPISGHVSLYWYRQALGQGPEFLTYFNYEAQQDKSGLPNDRFSAERPEGSISTLTIQRTEQRDSAMYRCASSLGLTGVNEQFFGPGTRLTVL.